This is a list of T cell receptor beta chains from one sample in a study of cytomegalovirus exposure and HLA in healthy donors. Here immunoSEQ multiplex PCR was the method, and the copy in TCRdb shows in-frame clones only, minus some. This table holds under 200,000 clones, around 85% found once. Sequencing was carried out using PBMCs. The receptors stem from a man aged 35-49 years in good health and CMV-seronegative. CDR3s include the opening cysteine and the closing phenylalanine or tryptophan. The D gene is left open where the match is weak. Rows may omit the clone size; those that give it use once, few, many or a size class.

D,V,size,J,CDR3,DNA
-,TRBV30,-,TRBJ1-6,CVWSVPGRGESPLHF,TGTGTCTGGAGTGTCCCGGGGCGGGGAGAATCACCCCTCCACTTT
-,TRBV27,once,TRBJ2-3,CASSPTSTDTQYF,TGTGCCAGCAGTCCAACTAGCACAGATACGCAGTATTTT
TRBD1,TRBV7-2,-,TRBJ2-1,CASSLVGGQGARYEQFF,TGTGCCAGCAGCTTAGTAGGAGGACAGGGGGCGCGGTATGAGCAGTTCTTC
-,TRBV6-5,few,TRBJ1-1,CASSYSRGDLTEAFF,TGTGCCAGCAGCTACTCTCGCGGAGACCTGACTGAAGCTTTCTTT
-,TRBV4-3,few,TRBJ1-2,CASSQDWRSDYTF,TGCGCCAGCAGCCAAGATTGGCGGAGCGACTACACCTTC
TRBD1,TRBV30,-,TRBJ2-7,CAWSTRGQGWEQYF,TGTGCCTGGAGTACCCGGGGACAGGGGTGGGAGCAGTACTTC
TRBD1,TRBV13,-,TRBJ2-1,CASSLDRYNEQFF,TGTGCCAGCAGCTTGGACAGGTACAATGAGCAGTTCTTC
-,TRBV29-1,-,TRBJ2-2,CSVELGLAGELFF,TGCAGCGTTGAGCTCGGGTTGGCCGGGGAGCTGTTTTTT
-,TRBV6-1,-,TRBJ2-7,CASSVQGPPYEQYF,TGTGCCAGCAGTGTACAGGGTCCCCCCTACGAGCAGTACTTC
-,TRBV6-5,-,TRBJ2-3,CASSSYEGTDTQYF,TGTGCCAGCAGTTCCTACGAGGGCACAGATACGCAGTATTTT
-,TRBV29-1,-,TRBJ2-5,CSAVFYLEAETQYF,TGCAGCGCCGTGTTCTACCTCGAGGCCGAGACCCAGTACTTC
-,TRBV5-1,-,TRBJ2-5,CASSFRGGHQETQYF,TGCGCCAGCAGCTTCCGCGGGGGCCACCAAGAGACCCAGTACTTC
-,TRBV11-2,-,TRBJ2-7,CASSLTQVGEGEQYF,TGTGCCAGCAGCTTAACCCAGGTAGGGGAAGGCGAGCAGTACTTC
-,TRBV4-1,-,TRBJ2-2,CASSQESGDGELFF,TGCGCCAGCAGCCAAGAGTCCGGGGACGGGGAGCTGTTTTTT
TRBD2,TRBV5-1,-,TRBJ2-5,CASSPRLAEIVETQYF,TGCGCCAGCAGCCCCCGGCTAGCGGAGATCGTAGAGACCCAGTACTTC
TRBD2,TRBV13,few,TRBJ2-7,CASSLSGGDHYEQYF,TGTGCCAGCAGCTTAAGCGGGGGGGATCACTACGAGCAGTACTTC
-,TRBV2,few,TRBJ2-6,CASSVSSGANVLTF,TGTGCCAGCAGTGTTAGCTCTGGGGCCAACGTCCTGACTTTC
TRBD1,TRBV29-1,-,TRBJ1-1,CSVESRDRGRTEAFF,TGCAGCGTTGAATCTCGGGACAGGGGGCGGACTGAAGCTTTCTTT
-,TRBV7-3,-,TRBJ2-7,CASSPTPGQGFYEQYF,TGTGCCAGCAGCCCAACCCCGGGACAAGGGTTCTACGAGCAGTACTTC
TRBD2,TRBV11-2,-,TRBJ2-1,CASSPTSRNEQFF,TGTGCCAGCAGCCCGACTAGCCGTAATGAGCAGTTCTTC
-,TRBV7-6,-,TRBJ2-3,CASSLLTDTQYF,TGTGCCAGCAGCTTACTCACAGATACGCAGTATTTT
TRBD1,TRBV5-1,-,TRBJ2-3,CASSREGQGTDTQYF,TGCGCCAGCAGCCGAGAGGGACAGGGGACAGATACGCAGTATTTT
-,TRBV7-9,once,TRBJ2-3,CASSFLEGRTDTQYF,TGTGCCAGCAGCTTTTTGGAGGGGCGGACAGATACGCAGTATTTT
TRBD2,TRBV5-1,-,TRBJ2-3,CASSRNRGGAKADTQYF,TGCGCCAGCAGCAGGAATCGCGGGGGGGCGAAAGCAGATACGCAGTATTTT
TRBD1,TRBV7-7,-,TRBJ2-7,CASSVDRGREQYF,TGTGCTAGCAGCGTGGACAGGGGCAGAGAGCAGTACTTC
-,TRBV7-9,once,TRBJ1-1,CASSLAPGQKNTEAFF,TGTGCCAGCAGCTTAGCACCAGGACAGAAGAACACTGAAGCTTTCTTT
TRBD1,TRBV5-1,-,TRBJ2-6,CASSKGQGNMGANVLTF,TGCGCCAGCAGTAAGGGACAGGGGAATATGGGGGCCAACGTCCTGACTTTC
-,TRBV28,-,TRBJ1-5,CASSYRGNQPQHF,TGTGCCAGCAGCTACAGAGGCAATCAGCCCCAGCATTTT
-,TRBV7-9,-,TRBJ1-4,CSSSPQGEKLFF,TGTTCCAGCAGCCCTCAGGGGGAAAAACTGTTTTTT